Shown below are 24 T cell receptor beta chains from a single sample sequenced in a study of blood T cell repertoires in COVID-19. Here immunoSEQ multiplex PCR was the method, and the copy in TCRdb shows in-frame clones only, minus some. The profile covers 210,000 or so clones, with 85% to 90% appearing a single time and 1.5% taken by the ten largest. Sequenced sample: peripheral blood. These receptors were collected from a man between 18 and 35 years old with active or convalescent COVID-19.

The genes are TRBV4-2 and TRBJ1-1; 7 nucleotides align to TRBD1. Trimming removed 0 bases from V and 5 bases from J; junction bases left unmatched: 9. This CDR3 has 16 residues. CDR1 LGHNA and CDR2 YNFKEQ come from the germline V gene. The CDR3 is CASSQDLRQGYTEAFF. In nucleotides, the CDR3 is TGTGCCAGCAGCCAAGATTTGAGACAGGGCTATACTGAAGCTTTCTTT.

The chain couples TRBV12-3 or TRBV12-4 to TRBJ2-2; a weak D match, TRBD1 (5 bases). The CDR3 covers 13 residues. Trimming pared 6 bases from V and 3 bases from J, leaving 8 bases between. This CDR3 reads CASSRQYTGELFF. The CDR3 coding sequence is TGTGCCAGCAGCAGACAGTACACCGGGGAGCTGTTTTTT.

This clone was recorded a few times. The genes are TRBV18 and TRBJ2-4; perhaps TRBD1 as D (6 bases). The CDR3 consists of 17 residues. The V gene's germline CDR1 is KGHSH and CDR2 LQKENI. Between the trimmed V and J ends, which lost 0 bases and 0 bases, there was a span of 12 bases. The DNA for the CDR3 is TGTGCCAGCTCACCACCCCAAGGACAGATAGCCAAAAACATTCAGTACTTC. Amino acid sequence: CASSPPQGQIAKNIQYF.

The V and J genes are TRBV18 and TRBJ2-7; 9 bases fit TRBD1. J was trimmed by 6 bases and V by 4 bases; bases with no gene match: 10. In germline, CDR1 is KGHSH, CDR2 LQKENI. This CDR3 is 15 amino acids long. DNA for the CDR3: TGTGCCAGCTCACTGAAGGTTACACAGGGGGCCGAGCAGTACTTC. Its protein is CASSLKVTQGAEQYF. Filled out from reference TRBV18 and TRBJ2-7, the complete variable domain reads NAGVMQNPRHLVRRRGQEARLRCSPMKGHSHVYWYRQLPEEGLKFMVYLQKENIIDESGMPKERFSAEFPKEGPSILRIQQVVRGDSAAYFCASSLKVTQGAEQYFGPGTRLTVT.

This chain joins TRBV14 and TRBJ2-5, with D perhaps matching TRBD2 (6 bases). V was trimmed by 9 bases and J by 2 bases, leaving 19 bases between them. The CDR3 consists of 15 residues. The germline V gene has CDR1 SGHDN and CDR2 FVKESK. CDR3 sequence reads: CARGSNLAGQETQYF. The CDR3 DNA reads as TGTGCCAGAGGCAGTAACTTGGCGGGGCAAGAGACCCAGTACTTC.

This CDR3 reads CASGHFAEAFF. CDR3 DNA: TGTGCCAGCGGACACTTCGCTGAAGCTTTCTTT. The rearrangement links TRBV25-1 to TRBJ1-1; tentatively, D is TRBD1 (5 bases). The V and J ends lost 8 bases and 6 bases respectively, with 10 bases between them. This CDR3 comprises 11 residues. The germline V gene has CDR1 MGHDK and CDR2 SYGVNS.

The genes are TRBV12-3 or TRBV12-4 and TRBJ1-2; no reliable D call. V lost 5 bases, J lost 8 bases, and 12 bases lay in between. This CDR3 is built from 12 residues. CDR3 nucleotides: TGTGCCAGCAGTGGCTCGGGTGAGGGCTACACCTTC. Translation gives CASSGSGEGYTF.

This chain joins TRBV5-8 and TRBJ2-7; 14 bases map to TRBD2. The J segment lost 3 bases and the V segment lost 3 bases, leaving 5 bases of the junction unmatched. Germline-derived CDR1 and CDR2 are SGHTS and YDEGEE. The CDR3 is 16 residues long. In nucleotides, the CDR3 is TGTGCCAGCAGCTCGTTCGGGACTAGCGGGAGCTACGAGCAGTACTTC. This encodes CASSSFGTSGSYEQYF.

This chain links TRBV7-2 with TRBJ2-1; D gene ambiguous. This CDR3 spans 15 amino acids. Trimming left V 1 base short and J 0 bases short, with 7 bases between. Looked up from germline, CDR1 is SGHTA and CDR2 is FQGNSA. The CDR3 DNA reads as TGTGCCAGCAGCTTAGGGCATGGCTCCTACAATGAGCAGTTCTTC. It specifies CASSLGHGSYNEQFF.

The rearrangement joins TRBV5-8 to TRBJ2-3; 7 nucleotides agree with TRBD1. There are 15 residues in the CDR3. From germline, CDR1 is SGHTS and CDR2 YDEGEE. V lost 7 bases, J lost 1 base, and 9 bases stayed unmatched. Here the CDR3 DNA reads TGTGCCAGCTCAGGGGGTCCGAGGGGCACAGATACGCAGTATTTT. Its translation: CASSGGPRGTDTQYF.

CDR3 residues: CASSPDRVIVTEAFF. The CDR3, as DNA: TGTGCCAGCAGCCCCGACAGGGTTATTGTCACTGAAGCTTTCTTT. This chain links TRBV9 with TRBJ1-1; 7 bases agree with TRBD1. V gave up 4 bases and J gave up 4 bases; unmatched junction bases: 10. The CDR3 contains 15 residues. Germline V gene sequence: CDR1 SGDLS, CDR2 YYNGEE.

The chain carries TRBV6-5 and TRBJ2-7; possibly TRBD2 for D (6 bases). Germline V gives CDR1 MNHEY, CDR2 SVGAGI. V lost 8 bases, J lost 2 bases, and 19 bases lay in between. The length of the CDR3 is 15 residues. CDR3 sequence reads: CASGTPAPIPYEQYF. The CDR3 bases are TGTGCCAGCGGGACTCCCGCTCCCATCCCCTACGAGCAGTACTTC.

The chain uses TRBV6-5 and TRBJ2-7; 7 bases match TRBD1. The J segment lost 2 bases and the V segment lost 5 bases, leaving 3 bases of the junction unmatched. The V gene's germline CDR1 is MNHEY and CDR2 SVGAGI. This CDR3 spans 13 amino acids. CDR3 in DNA: TGTGCCAGCAGTCAACAGGGGCCCTACGAGCAGTACTTC. Encoded protein: CASSQQGPYEQYF.

This chain joins TRBV7-3 and TRBJ2-2; 15 bases map to TRBD2. The ends lost 5 bases at V and 1 base at J; junction bases unmatched: 2. Per the germline V gene, CDR1 is SGHTA and CDR2 is FQGTGA. The CDR3 sequence is 17 residues long. This CDR3 is CASSRGLAGGNTGELFF. DNA of the CDR3: TGTGCCAGCAGCCGGGGACTAGCGGGAGGGAACACCGGGGAGCTGTTTTTT.

This clone was detected only once. This chain joins TRBV2 and TRBJ2-7; the D is unclear. This CDR3 is built from 11 residues. The germline V gene has CDR1 SNHLY and CDR2 FYNNEI. Trimming shortened V by 5 bases and J by 6 bases, and 8 bases separated the two germline ends. The CDR3 region has the DNA TGTGCCAGCAGTCCCCAGTCCGAGCAGTACTTC. This sequence encodes CASSPQSEQYF.

This clone was counted a few times. J is TRBJ2-7 and V is TRBV20-1; tentatively, D is TRBD2 (6 bases). Trimming removed 6 bases from V and 4 bases from J, with 10 bases in between. The CDR3 extends over 11 amino acids. From germline, CDR1 is DFQATT and CDR2 SNEGSKA (reference sequence). DNA for the CDR3: TGCAGTGCCCAGAGCGGGTACGAGCAGTACTTC. Amino acid sequence: CSAQSGYEQYF.

The V gene is TRBV27, the J gene TRBJ1-4, with D perhaps TRBD1 (6 bases). Germline values: CDR1 MNHEY, CDR2 SMNVEV (reference sequence). The V gene lost 3 bases and the J gene lost 6 bases, with 11 bases spanning the gap. This CDR3 region has 14 residues. Written as DNA, the CDR3 is TGTGCCAGCAGTTTCGCAAACAGGGATGAAAAACTGTTTTTT. Translated, it gives CASSFANRDEKLFF.

This clone was counted once. This sequence joins TRBV7-6 and TRBJ2-2, with 7 bases fitting TRBD1. The trim removed 2 bases at V and 2 bases at J, leaving 5 bases unmatched. This CDR3 is 16 amino acids long. Germline V gene sequence: CDR1 SGHVS, CDR2 FNYEAQ. The CDR3 loop reads CASSLIDRANTGELFF. CDR3 nucleotide sequence: TGTGCCAGCAGCTTAATTGACAGGGCCAACACCGGGGAGCTGTTTTTT.

The chain carries TRBV28 and TRBJ1-1; 8 nucleotides align to TRBD1. Germline V CDR1 and CDR2: MDHEN, SYDVKM. This CDR3 spans 15 amino acids. Trimming took 3 bases from V and 1 from J; bases not matched to a gene: 4. CDR3 in DNA: TGTGCCAGCAGTTTGACAGGGGATGCGAACACTGAAGCTTTCTTT. Translating gives CASSLTGDANTEAFF.

The sample holds a few counts of this clone. The CDR3 loop is CASQTGFTGELFF. As DNA, the CDR3 is TGTGCCAGCCAAACAGGGTTCACCGGGGAGCTGTTTTTT. The V gene is TRBV9, the J gene TRBJ2-2, with TRBD1 as a possible D gene (6 bases). The V end was cut by 7 bases, the J end by 4 bases, with 11 bases between. Germline V gene lookup returns CDR1 SGDLS and CDR2 YYNGEE. This CDR3 is 13 amino acids long. Full variable domain (remainder filled in from reference TRBV9 and TRBJ2-2): DSGVTQTPKHLITATGQRVTLRCSPRSGDLSVYWYQQSLDQGLQFLIQYYNGEERAKGNILERFSAQQFPDLHSELNLSSLELGDSALYFCASQTGFTGELFFGEGSRLTVL.

CDR3: CAWGTSAYNEQFF. The CDR3 region has the DNA TGTGCCTGGGGGACTAGCGCGTACAATGAGCAGTTCTTC. V is TRBV30 and J is TRBJ2-1; 10 bases match TRBD2. The CDR3 sequence is 13 residues long. CDR1 and CDR2 from the germline V gene are GTSNPN and SVGIG (reference sequence). The V and J ends lost 5 bases and 4 bases, in that order; junction bases with no gene match: 2.

J is TRBJ2-7 and V is TRBV27; the match to TRBD2 covers 9 bases. The germline V gene encodes CDR1 MNHEY and CDR2 SMNVEV (reference sequence). The CDR3 is 17 amino acids. V shed 2 bases and J 9 bases; nucleotides not matched to a gene: 17. CDR3 bases: TGTGCCAGCAGTTTAAGGGGGACTAGCCGCGGGATTGGGGTGCAGTACTTC. Translation gives CASSLRGTSRGIGVQYF.

Worth noting for this clone: The sample contains more than one DNA sequence encoding this CDR3. V is TRBV7-8 and J is TRBJ1-5; D is perhaps TRBD1 (6 bases). CDR3 size: 14 residues. CDR1 is SGHVS, CDR2 FQNEAQ, per germline. V dropped 5 bases and J dropped 5 bases, with 13 bases sitting between them. The CDR3 loop reads CASSQTGYDQPQHF. The CDR3, as DNA: TGTGCCAGCAGCCAAACAGGGTACGATCAGCCCCAGCATTTT.

The gene calls are TRBV6-1 and TRBJ2-7; 11 bases line up with TRBD1. V lost 0 bases and J lost 2; bases outside the gene matches: 6. This CDR3 has 17 residues. From germline, CDR1 is MNHNS and CDR2 SASEGT. CDR3 region: CASSEALGDRGTYEQYF. The CDR3 DNA is TGTGCCAGCAGTGAAGCGCTTGGGGACAGGGGGACCTACGAGCAGTACTTC.